This TCR beta chain was obtained from a study of blood T cell repertoires in COVID-19. Study details: Material from acute and convalescent COVID-19 was sourced from the United States, Italy and Spain. Sources were T cells, B-cell-depleted T cells, or PBMCs; the material itself was cDNA or gDNA.

How the authors handled the data: The authors estimated nucleated cell counts from reference gene primer amplification. Produced via immunoSEQ multiplex PCR; TCRdb's table is partial and in-frame only. V, J and clone size reflect that table, while D and trimming were determined from the DNA. The sample lists 190,000 or so clones, around 91% occurring once. Between the trimmed V and J ends, which lost 4 bases and 5 bases, there was a span of 8 bases. Germline V gene lookup returns CDR1 KGHDR and CDR2 SFDVKD. This CDR3 has 13 amino acids. The source of this sequence is a man in his fifties or sixties with acute or convalescent COVID-19. Sequenced input: peripheral blood. V and J are TRBV24-1 and TRBJ1-5; tentatively, D is TRBD1 (6 bases). As DNA, the CDR3 is TGTGCCACCAGTGAACAGGGACATCAGCCCCAGCATTTT. Protein: CATSEQGHQPQHF.